This TCR beta chain comes out of a study of Graves' ophthalmopathy and Graves' hyperthyroidism. Study-wide results and caveats: Ophthalmopathy was separated from stable hyperthyroidism by a 13-signature model with approximately 91% sensitivity and over 75% specificity. Clonotypes were expanded in thyroid at above 0.001 frequency, and most also appeared in blood.

Worth noting for this clonotype: Antigen specificity is unknown.

The germline V gene encodes CDR1 LNHDA and CDR2 SQIVND (reference sequence). The J segment lost 2 bases and the V segment lost 10 bases, leaving 11 bases of the junction unmatched. CDR3 size: 14 residues. RNA transcripts served as template for amplifying TCR beta CDR3 sequences. First-round RT-PCR relied on HTBI primers, and a second-round multiplex PCR came next. TCRdb re-called the multiplex PCR reads with MiXCR, one entry per CDR3 protein. The sample lists about 1.1 million distinct CDR3 sequences, about two fifths seen once, with roughly 10% in the top ten. Source material: peripheral blood or thyroid tissue (not recorded which). The receptor comes from an adult man with Graves' hyperthyroidism. This chain uses TRBV19 with TRBJ2-7; 7 bases are shared with TRBD1. The CDR3 is CATNRGTPPYEQYF. The CDR3 DNA follows: TGTGCCACCAACAGGGGCACACCGCCCTACGAGCAGTACTTC.